Below are 19 T cell receptor beta chains sequenced from a single sample in a study of blood T cell repertoires in COVID-19. Data came from immunoSEQ multiplex PCR; TCRdb stores just in-frame clones and leaves some out. The profile shows about 200,000 clones, roughly 77% of them singletons. Sample: peripheral blood. The receptors were gathered from a woman aged 40 to 50 with COVID-19, enrolled during active disease.

The chain is built from TRBV5-1 and TRBJ2-2, with D possibly matching TRBD1 (6 bases). The germline V gene encodes CDR1 SGHRS and CDR2 YFSETQ. Trimming shortened V by 4 bases and J by 6 bases, and 19 bases separated the two germline ends. This CDR3 comprises 16 residues. The DNA for the CDR3 is TGCGCCAGCAGCCACACAGGGTTCGGGGAAGCCGGGGAGCTGTTTTTT. This translates into CASSHTGFGEAGELFF.

This chain links TRBV5-5 with TRBJ1-6; TRBD1 might be the D (5 bases). This CDR3 has 16 amino acids. Trimming took 1 base from V and 2 from J, leaving 10 bases between them. CDR1 is SGHKS and CDR2 is YYEKEE in the germline V gene (reference sequence). The CDR3 DNA sequence: TGTGCCAGCAGCTTGTTTACGGGGGCCTATAATTCACCCCTCCACTTT. It codes for CASSLFTGAYNSPLHF.

This clone was seen a single time. The V and J genes are TRBV11-3 and TRBJ2-1; no reliable D call. Trimming took off 1 base at V and 0 bases at J, with 7 bases between the two ends. The germline CDR1 and CDR2 sequences are SGHNT and YENEEA. There are 15 residues in the CDR3. This CDR3 is CASSLALSSYNEQFF. CDR3 sequence (DNA): TGTGCCAGCAGCTTAGCGTTGAGCTCCTACAATGAGCAGTTCTTC.

Only one count was recorded for this clone. CDR3 in amino acids: CASSTTRVGHEQYF. CDR3 bases: TGTGCCAGCAGTACAACTAGAGTTGGCCACGAGCAGTACTTC. The J gene is TRBJ2-7, the V gene TRBV28; D is perhaps TRBD2 (5 bases). Trimming pared 5 bases from V and 5 bases from J, leaving 16 bases between. Germline V gives CDR1 MDHEN, CDR2 SYDVKM. The CDR3 loop spans 14 amino acids.

This clone was found once. The chain joins TRBV4-1 to TRBJ2-2, with a tentative D call TRBD2 (5 bases). This CDR3 is built from 13 residues. V was shortened by 5 bases and J by 5 bases, with 9 bases between the two germline ends. CDR1 and CDR2 (germline): MGHRA, YSYEKL. CDR3 residues: CASSFRGTGELFF. The CDR3 coding sequence is TGCGCCAGCAGCTTCAGAGGGACCGGGGAGCTGTTTTTT.

V gene TRBV6-5 combines with J gene TRBJ2-3; perhaps TRBD2 as D (6 bases). This CDR3 spans 14 amino acids. Trimming took 10 bases from V and 2 from J, leaving 16 bases between them. Germline lookup yields CDR1 MNHEY and CDR2 SVGAGI. The CDR3 DNA reads as TGTGCCATCACTTCGGCGGGGAACACAGATACGCAGTATTTT. Amino acids: CAITSAGNTDTQYF.

The chain uses TRBV11-2 and TRBJ1-4; D call uncertain. V lost 8 bases to trimming and J lost 8 bases, with 18 bases between them. CDR1 is SGHAT, CDR2 FQNNGV, per germline. This CDR3 has 14 amino acids. CDR3 sequence reads: CASAKLAPVEKLFF. Written as DNA, the CDR3 is TGTGCCAGCGCCAAGTTGGCTCCAGTGGAAAAACTGTTTTTT.

The chain couples TRBV28 to TRBJ1-4; perhaps TRBD1 as D (6 bases). Trimming took off 4 bases at V and 0 bases at J, with 9 bases between the two ends. CDR1 MDHEN and CDR2 SYDVKM come from the germline V gene. The CDR3 length is 15 residues. This CDR3 reads CASSSGQSTNEKLFF. As DNA, the CDR3 is TGTGCCAGCAGTTCAGGACAGTCAACTAATGAAAAACTGTTTTTT.

This clone has more than one count but fewer than ten. The V gene is TRBV7-8, the J gene TRBJ1-2, with a weak D call TRBD1 (6 bases). Trimming left V 1 base short and J 6 bases short, with 12 bases between. Germline V CDR1 and CDR2: SGHVS, FQNEAQ. The CDR3 sequence is 14 residues long. CDR3 region: CASSLGWGHHGYTF. The CDR3 DNA sequence: TGTGCCAGCAGCTTAGGTTGGGGACATCATGGCTACACCTTC.

The rearrangement links TRBV6-6 to TRBJ2-3, with 10 bases aligning to TRBD2. Trimming removed 4 bases from V and 1 base from J; junction bases left unmatched: 2. From germline, CDR1 is MNHNY and CDR2 SVGAGI (reference sequence). This CDR3 comprises 15 residues. In DNA form, the CDR3 reads TGTGCCAGCAGTTTTCTAGCGGGGGGCACAGATACGCAGTATTTT. Translation gives CASSFLAGGTDTQYF.

The table lists this clone with a few counts. The chain is built from TRBV9 and TRBJ2-7; 9 bases line up with TRBD1. The V segment lost 4 bases and the J segment 0 bases; nucleotides outside the gene matches: 2. The CDR3 loop spans 14 amino acids. Germline V gene lookup returns CDR1 SGDLS and CDR2 YYNGEE. Here the CDR3 DNA reads TGTGCCAGCAGCCAGACAGGGGGCTCCTACGAGCAGTACTTC. Translation gives CASSQTGGSYEQYF.

This clone is a singleton in its sample. The rearrangement links TRBV11-1 to TRBJ1-2, with D tentatively TRBD1 (5 bases). The length of the CDR3 is 15 residues. CDR1 and CDR2 (germline): SGHAT, FQDESV (reference sequence). V lost 3 bases and J lost 4, with 15 bases in between. The CDR3: CASSLGQSESYGYTF. CDR3 coding DNA: TGTGCCAGCAGCTTGGGGCAGTCCGAATCCTATGGCTACACCTTC. The variable domain in full, completed from reference TRBV11-1 and TRBJ1-2, reads EAEVAQSPRYKITEKSQAVAFWCDPISGHATLYWYRQILGQGPELLVQFQDESVVDDSQLPKDRFSAERLKGVDSTLKIQPAELGDSAMYLCASSLGQSESYGYTFGSGTRLTVV.

The chain carries TRBV5-3 and TRBJ2-7; possibly TRBD1 for D (5 bases). TRBV5-3 falls under the ORF class, with uncertain function. This CDR3 region has 13 residues. Trimming stripped 4 bases from V and 3 bases from J, with 11 bases between. CDR3 DNA sequence: TGTGCCAGAAGCCTGACAGTCTTCTACGAGCAGTACTTC. This gives the protein CARSLTVFYEQYF.

This clone was seen only once. V is TRBV30 and J is TRBJ1-1, with D unresolved. From germline, CDR1 is GTSNPN and CDR2 SVGIG (reference sequence). There are 12 residues in the CDR3. The ends were cut back, 4 bases at V and 4 bases at J, with 10 bases in the middle. CDR3 sequence: CAWNIGSTEAFF. In DNA, the CDR3 is TGTGCCTGGAATATAGGGAGCACTGAAGCTTTCTTT.

The CDR3 DNA follows: TGTGCCAGCAGCTCTACTGGGGCCAACGTCCTGACTTTC. It is translated as CASSSTGANVLTF. The V call is TRBV7-3, the J call TRBJ2-6; D uncertain. The CDR3 is made up of 13 amino acids. Looked up from germline, CDR1 is SGHTA and CDR2 is FQGTGA. V was cut by 4 bases and J by 2 bases, with 3 bases left in between. The entire variable domain, with the rest obtained from reference TRBV7-3 and TRBJ2-6, is as follows: GAGVSQTPSNKVTEKGKYVELRCDPISGHTALYWYRQSLGQGPEFLIYFQGTGAADDSGLPNDRFFAVRPEGSVSTLKIQRTERGDSAVYLCASSSTGANVLTFGAGSRLTVL.

This sequence joins TRBV10-1 and TRBJ2-1; TRBD2 agrees at 12 bases. V shed 6 bases, J shed 3 bases, and the junction held 3 bases outside the gene matches. The CDR3 runs to 15 residues. Per germline, CDR1 WNHNN and CDR2 SYGVQD (reference sequence). This CDR3 reads CASSQTSGSYNEQFF. The CDR3 coding sequence is TGCGCCAGCAGCCAGACTAGCGGGAGCTACAATGAGCAGTTCTTC.

V is TRBV12-3 or TRBV12-4 and J is TRBJ1-1, with unresolved D. Between the trimmed V and J ends, which lost 2 bases and 6 bases, there was a span of 7 bases. The CDR3 runs 12 residues. The CDR3 is CASSLIRSEAFF. CDR3 nucleotide sequence: TGTGCCAGCAGTTTAATCAGGTCTGAAGCTTTCTTT.

The V and J genes are TRBV6-6 and TRBJ2-5, with D maybe TRBD1 (5 bases). Deletions cut 5 bases from V and 0 bases from J, with 16 bases between. Germline V lookup: CDR1 MNHNY, CDR2 SVGAGI (reference sequence). The CDR3 is 16 amino acids. The CDR3 loop is CASSPWGRQYQETQYF. For the CDR3, the DNA is TGTGCCAGCAGTCCCTGGGGCCGCCAGTACCAAGAGACCCAGTACTTC.

This clone was seen a single time. The chain links TRBV7-2 to TRBJ1-1, with TRBD1 as a possible D gene (5 bases). The length of the CDR3 is 15 residues. V shed 2 bases and J shed 4 bases, with 14 bases lying between them. CDR1 and CDR2 (germline): SGHTA, FQGNSA. CDR3 residues: CASSLIMAGSTEAFF. As DNA, the CDR3 is TGTGCCAGCAGCTTAATAATGGCAGGGTCCACTGAAGCTTTCTTT.